The 7 T cell receptor beta chains below come from one sample, sequenced in a study of PD-1 blockade in classical Hodgkin lymphoma. Documented time point: newly diagnosed, previously untreated cHL patient sample. Out of thawed PBMCs, magnetic negative selection purified CD4+ T cells. Produced via immunoSEQ multiplex PCR; TCRdb's table is partial and in-frame only. The sample carries approximately 35,000 clones, about 89% recorded once. Sequencing was done on a sample of CD4+ T cells from blood. These receptors all come from a human donor with classical Hodgkin lymphoma.

This chain connects TRBV11-3 to TRBJ2-7; no firm D call. Trimming took 3 bases from V and 3 from J, leaving 12 bases between them. The CDR3 loop spans 14 amino acids. The germline V gene encodes CDR1 SGHNT and CDR2 YENEEA. CDR3 DNA: TGTGCCAGCAGCTTCCGCCCTTCGGGCTACGAGCAGTACTTC. The encoded protein is CASSFRPSGYEQYF.

The chain combines TRBV11-2 with TRBJ2-2, with D perhaps matching TRBD2 (6 bases). The CDR3 covers 14 residues. V lost 8 bases and J lost 4, with 14 bases in between. CDR1 is SGHAT, CDR2 FQNNGV, per germline. CDR3: CASDVGGLTGELFF. The CDR3 DNA is TGTGCCAGCGATGTGGGGGGTCTCACCGGGGAGCTGTTTTTT.

This rearrangement joins TRBV28 to TRBJ1-1; D is unclear. The CDR3 runs 11 residues. The V end was cut by 6 bases, the J end by 5 bases, with 7 bases between. Germline CDR1 and CDR2: MDHEN and SYDVKM. This CDR3 reads CASRVGTEAFF. The CDR3 coding sequence is TGTGCCAGCAGGGTGGGGACTGAAGCTTTCTTT. Combining the CDR3 with reference TRBV28 and TRBJ1-1 gives the whole variable domain DVKVTQSSRYLVKRTGEKVFLECVQDMDHENMFWYRQDPGLGLRLIYFSYDVKMKEKGDIPEGYSVSREKKERFSLILESASTNQTSMYLCASRVGTEAFFGQGTRLTVV.

In nucleotides, the CDR3 is TGCGCCAGCAGCCAAGAATCGGGCTACAACACAGATACGCAGTATTTT. Translating gives CASSQESGYNTDTQYF. The J gene is TRBJ2-3, the V gene TRBV4-1; D remains unclear. Germline CDR1 is MGHRA and CDR2 is YSYEKL. The CDR3 spans 16 residues. V dropped 0 bases and J dropped 2 bases, with 12 bases sitting between them.

The chain combines TRBV25-1 with TRBJ2-1; 12 bases agree with TRBD2. The CDR3 length is 14 residues. The trim removed 5 bases at V and 9 bases at J, leaving 5 bases unmatched. Germline CDR1 MGHDK, CDR2 SYGVNS. CDR3 DNA: TGTGCCAGCAGTCGACTAGCGGGAGATCCTGAGCAGTTCTTC. Residues: CASSRLAGDPEQFF.

The gene calls are TRBV18 and TRBJ2-7; maybe TRBD1 (6 bases). In germline, CDR1 is KGHSH, CDR2 LQKENI. V was shortened by 3 bases and J by 3 bases, with 9 bases between the two germline ends. The CDR3 has 13 residues. The CDR3 DNA sequence: TGTGCCAGCTCACCGGGGGCCCGCTACGAGCAGTACTTC. Protein: CASSPGARYEQYF.

This chain links TRBV28 with TRBJ2-6, with D perhaps matching TRBD1 (6 bases). The germline CDR1 and CDR2 sequences are MDHEN and SYDVKM. V lost 4 bases, J lost 0 bases, and 7 bases lay in between. CDR3 length: 15 amino acids. CDR3 residues: CASSSGASGANVLTF. The CDR3, as DNA: TGTGCCAGCAGTTCAGGGGCCTCTGGGGCCAACGTCCTGACTTTC. Filled out from reference TRBV28 and TRBJ2-6, the complete variable domain reads DVKVTQSSRYLVKRTGEKVFLECVQDMDHENMFWYRQDPGLGLRLIYFSYDVKMKEKGDIPEGYSVSREKKERFSLILESASTNQTSMYLCASSSGASGANVLTFGAGSRLTVL.